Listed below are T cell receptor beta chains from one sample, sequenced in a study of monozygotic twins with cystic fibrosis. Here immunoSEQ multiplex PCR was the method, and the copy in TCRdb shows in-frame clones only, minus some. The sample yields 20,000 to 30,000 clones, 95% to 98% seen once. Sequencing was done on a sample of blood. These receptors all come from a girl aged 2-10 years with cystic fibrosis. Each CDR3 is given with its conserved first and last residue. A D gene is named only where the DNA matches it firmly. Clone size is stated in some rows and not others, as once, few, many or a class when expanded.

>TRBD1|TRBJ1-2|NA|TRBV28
TGTGCCAGCATTCAGGGGGGCGTTAACTATGGCTACACCTTC
CASIQGGVNYGYTF
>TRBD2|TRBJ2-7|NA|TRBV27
TGTGCCAGCAGTTTCGGCGCTAGCGGGAGGGCGGGGGAGCAGTACTTC
CASSFGASGRAGEQYF
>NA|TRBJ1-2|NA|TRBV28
TGTGCCAGCAGTCTGGAGGGGCCGCATAACTATGGCTACACCTTC
CASSLEGPHNYGYTF
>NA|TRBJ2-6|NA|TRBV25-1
TGTGCCAGCAGTGAGCCAAGGGAGGTCTCTGGGGCCAACGTCCTGACTTTC
CASSEPREVSGANVLTF
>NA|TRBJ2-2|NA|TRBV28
TGTGCCAGCAGCCCAGTGGTCCAGAAGCTGTTTTTT
CASSPVVQKLFF
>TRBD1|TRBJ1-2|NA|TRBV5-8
TGTGCCAGCAGCAAGGGACAGGGAAGAGCGGGCTACACCTTC
CASSKGQGRAGYTF
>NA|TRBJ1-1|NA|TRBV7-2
TGTGCCAGCAGCTTATTCAAGGGAATGAACACTGAAGCTTTCTTT
CASSLFKGMNTEAFF
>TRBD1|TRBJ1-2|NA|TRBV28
TGTGCCAGCAGTTTTCCAGGGGGCGGCTATGGCTACACCTTC
CASSFPGGGYGYTF
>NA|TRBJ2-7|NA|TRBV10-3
TGTGCCTCCGGGGAAGGGGCGCACGAGCAGTACTTC
CASGEGAHEQYF
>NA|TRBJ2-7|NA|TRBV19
TGTGCCAGTAGTAGAACAGGCTACGAGCAGTACTTC
CASSRTGYEQYF
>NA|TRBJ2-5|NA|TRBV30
TGTGCCTGGAGTGTAAGGGCAGGTCTTCAAGAGACCCAGTACTTC
CAWSVRAGLQETQYF
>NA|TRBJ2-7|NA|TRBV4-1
TGCGCCAGCAGCCAAGATCGCCGATTGGGAGGCGAGCAGTACTTC
CASSQDRRLGGEQYF
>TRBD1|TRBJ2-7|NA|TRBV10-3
TGTGCCATCAGCGACCCAGGGGGCTCCTACGAGCAGTACTTC
CAISDPGGSYEQYF
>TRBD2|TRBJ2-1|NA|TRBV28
TGTGCCAGCAACTTCCCCCCCATGATAGCGGGAGCTTACAATGAGCAGTTCTTC
CASNFPPMIAGAYNEQFF
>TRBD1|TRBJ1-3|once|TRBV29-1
TGCAGCGTGCAGGGGGCGAGGGGAAACACCATATATTTT
CSVQGARGNTIYF